This T cell receptor beta chain stems from a study of regulatory T cells in long-lasting Graves disease. Study-wide findings and caveats: Accuracy may have suffered from the small sample size.

Germline-derived CDR1 and CDR2 are SGHTA and FQGTGA. V was pared by 2 bases and J by 1 base, with 5 bases between. The length of the CDR3 is 13 residues. Building of the TCR beta libraries involved iRepertoire HTBI primers and Arm-PCR of CDR3 regions. Using its own MiXCR run on the multiplex PCR reads, TCRdb lists one record per CDR3 protein. Here the sample spans roughly 380,000 distinct CDR3 sequences, roughly a sixth being singletons. There are many counts of this clonotype. Its antigen is still unknown. Time point described: newly diagnosed GD, antithyroid drugs for less than 3 months. Making the TCR library involved RNA that had been extracted from PBMCs. From an endocrinology department in Xi'an, China, came the patients. Another study also made use of these data, one on T cells in Graves' hyperthyroidism and ophthalmopathy. Turning to that study: A first-round RT-PCR of the TCR CDR3 used the HTBI primer set.

The clonotype was recovered from a man aged 35 to 55 with Graves disease. Specimen: peripheral blood mononuclear cells (PBMCs), collected at new diagnosis, from a patient treated with antithyroid drugs. The gene calls are TRBV7-3 and TRBJ1-1; D is undetermined. CDR3 residues: CASSLWENTEAFF. The CDR3 DNA reads TGTGCCAGCAGCTTATGGGAGAACACTGAAGCTTTCTTT.